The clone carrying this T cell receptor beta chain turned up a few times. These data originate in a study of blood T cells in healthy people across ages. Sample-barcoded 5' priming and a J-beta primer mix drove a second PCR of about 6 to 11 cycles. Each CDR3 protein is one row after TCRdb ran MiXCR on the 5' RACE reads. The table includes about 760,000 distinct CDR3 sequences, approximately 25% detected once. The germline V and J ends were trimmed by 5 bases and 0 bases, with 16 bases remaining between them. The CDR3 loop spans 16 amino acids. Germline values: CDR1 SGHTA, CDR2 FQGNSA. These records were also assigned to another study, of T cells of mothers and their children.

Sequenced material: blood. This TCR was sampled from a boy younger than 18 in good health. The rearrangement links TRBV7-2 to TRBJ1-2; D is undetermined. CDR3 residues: CASSLSPRDANYGYTF. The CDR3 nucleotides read TGTGCCAGCAGCCTTTCCCCCCGGGATGCTAACTATGGCTACACCTTC.